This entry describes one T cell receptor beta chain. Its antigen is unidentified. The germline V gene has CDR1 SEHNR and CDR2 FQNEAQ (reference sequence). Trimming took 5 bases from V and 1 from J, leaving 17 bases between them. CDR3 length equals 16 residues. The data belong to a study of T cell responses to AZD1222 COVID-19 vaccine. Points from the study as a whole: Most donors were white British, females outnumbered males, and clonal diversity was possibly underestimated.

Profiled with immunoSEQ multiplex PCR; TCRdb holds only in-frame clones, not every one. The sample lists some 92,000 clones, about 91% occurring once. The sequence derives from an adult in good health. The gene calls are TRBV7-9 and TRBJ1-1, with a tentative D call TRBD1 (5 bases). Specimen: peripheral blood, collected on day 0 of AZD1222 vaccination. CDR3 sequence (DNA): TGTGCCAGCAGCCCCACTTGGGGGGGGACGAACACTGAAGCTTTCTTT. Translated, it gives CASSPTWGGTNTEAFF.